Shown below are 17 T cell receptor beta chains from a single sample sequenced in a study of neurological immune-mediated disorders. TCRdb re-analysed the 5' RACE reads in MiXCR, keeping a single row per CDR3 protein. This sample has about 48,000 distinct CDR3 sequences, with under 2% found just once. The sequencing sample was made of PBMCs. Every receptor here comes from a woman in her thirties or forties with multiple sclerosis.

This clonotype appeared many times. CDR3 protein: CATSRAGTAGNTEAFF. The CDR3 DNA reads TGTGCCACCAGCAGAGCGGGGACAGCGGGGAACACTGAAGCTTTCTTT. The chain carries TRBV15 and TRBJ1-1; 7 bases align to TRBD1. V lost 1 base, J lost 1 base, and 6 bases stayed unmatched. From germline, CDR1 is LNHNV and CDR2 YYDKDF (reference sequence). The length of the CDR3 is 16 residues.

In its sample, this clonotype was seen many times. The chain is built from TRBV20-1 and TRBJ2-2; 8 positions agree with TRBD1. Germline CDR1 reads DFQATT; CDR2 reads SNEGSKA (reference sequence). The CDR3 covers 15 residues. V shed 2 bases, J shed 4 bases, and the junction held 6 bases outside the gene matches. CDR3 in amino acids: CSARYTTGGTGELFF. The CDR3 DNA is TGCAGTGCTAGATACACAACAGGGGGCACCGGGGAGCTGTTTTTT.

The V and J genes are TRBV11-2 and TRBJ2-3; no firm D call. The germline V gene has CDR1 SGHAT and CDR2 FQNNGV. The V gene lost 5 bases and the J gene lost 4 bases, with 7 bases spanning the gap. This CDR3 region has 12 residues. The CDR3 loop reads CASSPQADTQYF. Written as DNA, the CDR3 is TGTGCCAGCAGCCCACAAGCAGATACGCAGTATTTT. The full variable domain, completed using reference TRBV11-2 and TRBJ2-3, is EAGVAQSPRYKIIEKRQSVAFWCNPISGHATLYWYQQILGQGPKLLIQFQNNGVVDDSQLPKDRFSAERLKGVDSTLKIQPAKLEDSAVYLCASSPQADTQYFGPGTRLTVL.

This clonotype was seen repeatedly, ten times or more. The rearrangement uses TRBV6-1 and TRBJ2-3; D possibly corresponds to TRBD1 (5 bases). Looked up from germline, CDR1 is MNHNS and CDR2 is SASEGT. The CDR3 has 16 residues. Between the trimmed V and J ends, which lost 2 bases and 6 bases, there was a span of 18 bases. The CDR3 DNA reads TGTGCCAGCAGTGAACCGGGTGCTCAGGGTAGGGATACGCAGTATTTT. Protein product: CASSEPGAQGRDTQYF.

This clonotype came up many times. The germline gene is not matched at one end of the junction; a read error may be the cause. This sequence joins TRBV11-2 and TRBJ2-2; D not resolved. This CDR3 contains 13 residues. Germline V gives CDR1 SGHAT, CDR2 FQNNGV. The CDR3 region has the DNA TGTGTCAGCAGCTTAGCCCTCTCCGGGGAGCTGTTTTTT. It codes for CVSSLALSGELFF.

This clonotype rates as medium-sized (0.01 to 0.1%). The V call is TRBV20-1, the J call TRBJ2-7; 10 positions match TRBD1. CDR1 and CDR2 from the germline V gene are DFQATT and SNEGSKA (reference sequence). Trimming at V came to 3 bases and at J to 6 bases, leaving 2 bases not matched to a gene. The CDR3 extends over 12 amino acids. Here the CDR3 reads CSASRDRGEQYF. In nucleotides, the CDR3 is TGCAGTGCTAGCCGGGACAGGGGCGAGCAGTACTTC.

Many counts were recorded for this clonotype. The CDR3: CASSREDAINYGYTF. CDR3 DNA: TGTGCCAGCAGCCGAGAGGACGCGATTAACTATGGCTACACCTTC. V usage is TRBV9 and J usage is TRBJ1-2; D is uncertain. This CDR3 is built from 15 residues. V was shortened by 4 bases and J by 1 base, with 14 bases between the two germline ends. Germline values: CDR1 SGDLS, CDR2 YYNGEE.

This clonotype was counted ten times or more. J is TRBJ1-2 and V is TRBV10-3; no clear D. The CDR3 extends over 14 amino acids. Germline lookup yields CDR1 ENHRY and CDR2 SYGVKD. V lost 0 bases, J lost 1 base, and 6 bases lay in between. CDR3 DNA: TGTGCCATCAGTGAGTCGTTAGTTAACTATGGCTACACCTTC. It translates to CAISESLVNYGYTF.

This clonotype was seen ten or more times. V gene TRBV5-1 combines with J gene TRBJ2-2; 8 bases fit TRBD1. The CDR3 contains 16 residues. Unmatched junction bases numbered 9, after V lost 4 bases and J lost 4 bases. CDR1 SGHRS and CDR2 YFSETQ come from the germline V gene. In DNA form, the CDR3 reads TGCGCCAGCAGCCCTCACCGGGACAGGTCCACCGGGGAGCTGTTTTTT. Amino acids: CASSPHRDRSTGELFF.

At least ten counts were recorded for this clonotype. V and J are TRBV4-1 and TRBJ1-2; TRBD1 is a possible D gene (6 bases). Germline CDR1 MGHRA, CDR2 YSYEKL. V lost 0 bases and J 3 bases, leaving 11 bases between the germline ends. The CDR3 runs to 15 residues. The CDR3 DNA is TGCGCCAGCAGCCAAGAAGGGGGACACGACTATGGCTACACCTTC. It yields the protein CASSQEGGHDYGYTF.

This clonotype occurred many times. The V call is TRBV5-1, the J call TRBJ2-1; D unclear. The CDR3 covers 14 residues. The germline gives CDR1 SGHRS, CDR2 YFSETQ. With 7 bases removed from V and 0 bases from J, the gap between germline ends came to 11 bases. This CDR3 reads CASHTGFSYNEQFF. DNA of the CDR3: TGCGCCAGCCACACCGGATTCTCCTACAATGAGCAGTTCTTC.

This chain connects TRBV20-1 to TRBJ2-7; TRBD2 matches 15 bases. In germline, CDR1 is DFQATT, CDR2 SNEGSKA (reference sequence). Trimming cost V 2 bases and J 4 bases; bases outside gene matches: 6. This CDR3 has 16 residues. The CDR3 loop is CSARPGLAGGLYEQYF. As DNA, the CDR3 is TGCAGTGCTAGACCGGGACTAGCGGGGGGACTTTACGAGCAGTACTTC.

This clonotype was counted at least ten times. The gene calls are TRBV5-5 and TRBJ2-7, with 7 bases fitting TRBD1. CDR3 length: 15 amino acids. The V segment lost 4 bases and the J segment 8 bases; nucleotides outside the gene matches: 15. Germline CDR1 is SGHKS and CDR2 is YYEKEE (reference sequence). This CDR3 is CASSLFAGGPFQQYF. CDR3 DNA: TGTGCCAGCAGCCTTTTCGCAGGGGGACCCTTTCAGCAGTACTTC.

This clonotype was counted ten times or more. The gene calls are TRBV6-5 and TRBJ1-1; TRBD1 agrees at 9 bases. After removal of 8 bases from V and 1 base from J, the junction contained 14 bases not matched to a gene. CDR1 is MNHEY and CDR2 is SVGAGI in the germline V gene. This CDR3 is 17 amino acids long. CDR3 region: CASWPFVLGQGNTEAFF. DNA for the CDR3: TGTGCCAGCTGGCCTTTCGTCCTGGGACAGGGGAACACTGAAGCTTTCTTT.

This clonotype occurred many times. This chain uses TRBV5-1 with TRBJ1-2, with a tentative D call TRBD1 (5 bases). The length of the CDR3 is 14 residues. The V end lost 0 bases, the J end lost 6 bases, and 12 bases lay between the germline ends. Germline V gives CDR1 SGHRS, CDR2 YFSETQ. This chain's CDR3 is CASSLEWGEDGYTF. The DNA for the CDR3 is TGCGCCAGCAGCTTGGAGTGGGGGGAAGATGGCTACACCTTC.

This clonotype occurred many times. The V call is TRBV19, the J call TRBJ1-1, with D perhaps TRBD1 (5 bases). The germline V gene encodes CDR1 LNHDA and CDR2 SQIVND (reference sequence). Trimming cost V 5 bases and J 0 bases, with 13 bases left between them. This CDR3 has 15 amino acids. The CDR3, as DNA: TGTGCCAGTAGTCCATGGACACCATTGAACACTGAAGCTTTCTTT. Translating it yields CASSPWTPLNTEAFF.

At least ten counts were recorded for this clonotype. The junction differs from germline at one of its ends, possibly a read error. CDR3 amino acids: CASSYSFSSNEQFF. CDR3 nucleotides: TGTGCCAGCAGTTACTCGTTTTCCTCCAATGAGCAGTTCTTC. This rearrangement joins TRBV6-5 to TRBJ2-1; D not certain. From germline, CDR1 is MNHEY and CDR2 SVGAGI. This CDR3 contains 14 residues.